These 5 T cell receptor beta chains originate from one sample sequenced in a study of T cell responses to AZD1222 COVID-19 vaccine. The protocol was immunoSEQ multiplex PCR, while the TCRdb copy is restricted to in-frame clones and leaves out a portion. This repertoire shows around 180,000 clones, 85% to 90% found once; its top ten account for around 6.9%. The source was peripheral blood, collected on day 0 of AZD1222 vaccination. The receptors shown here come from an adult in good health.

The V and J genes are TRBV4-2 and TRBJ2-7, with D perhaps TRBD1 (5 bases). This CDR3 comprises 14 residues. The germline V and J ends were trimmed by 1 base and 4 bases, with 11 bases remaining between them. Germline-derived CDR1 and CDR2 are LGHNA and YNFKEQ. Here the CDR3 reads CASSQGGVLYEQYF. The DNA for the CDR3 is TGTGCCAGCAGCCAAGGGGGCGTTTTATACGAGCAGTACTTC.

This clone was detected only once. This chain connects TRBV6-5 to TRBJ1-4, with 7 positions matching TRBD1. The CDR3 is 14 residues long. Trimming took 6 bases from V and 8 from J; bases not matched to a gene: 9. Germline lookup yields CDR1 MNHEY and CDR2 SVGAGI. CDR3 sequence: CASRSRGEGEKLFF. For the CDR3, the DNA is TGTGCCAGCAGGAGCAGGGGGGAGGGGGAAAAACTGTTTTTT.

This chain joins TRBV5-5 and TRBJ1-1, with a possible D match to TRBD1 (5 bases). CDR3 length: 14 amino acids. Germline values: CDR1 SGHKS, CDR2 YYEKEE (reference sequence). The V end lost 0 bases, the J end lost 3 bases, and 9 bases lay between the germline ends. Here the CDR3 reads CASSLVTVYTEAFF. The CDR3, as DNA: TGTGCCAGCAGCTTGGTGACAGTTTACACTGAAGCTTTCTTT.

This clone is a singleton in its sample. The chain recombines TRBV6-5 with TRBJ2-1, with 8 bases lining up with TRBD1. CDR1 is MNHEY, CDR2 SVGAGI, per germline. The CDR3 is 15 residues long. V was pared by 6 bases and J by 1 base, with 5 bases of the junction left unmatched. The DNA of the CDR3 is TGTGCCAGCAGATTCCGGACAGGGTCCTACAATGAGCAGTTCTTC. Translating gives CASRFRTGSYNEQFF.

This clone came up a few times. J is TRBJ1-1 and V is TRBV3-1 (or the pseudogene TRBV3-2), with 7 positions matching TRBD1. CDR1 and CDR2 from the germline V gene are LGHDT and YNNKEL (reference sequence). The CDR3 length is 15 residues. V shed 4 bases, J shed 7 bases, and the junction held 12 bases outside the gene matches. CDR3 DNA sequence: TGTGCCAGCAGCCGCGCTGGAGACAGGGCCGATGAAGCTTTCTTT. This codes for CASSRAGDRADEAFF.